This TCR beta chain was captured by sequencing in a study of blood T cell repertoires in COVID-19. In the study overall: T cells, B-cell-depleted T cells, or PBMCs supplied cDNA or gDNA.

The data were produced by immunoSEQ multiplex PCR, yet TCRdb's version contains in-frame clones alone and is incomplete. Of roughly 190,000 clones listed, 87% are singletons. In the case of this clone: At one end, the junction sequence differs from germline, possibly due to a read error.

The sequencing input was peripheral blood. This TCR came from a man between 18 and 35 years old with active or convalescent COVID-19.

For the CDR3, the DNA is TGTGCCAGCCGACAGGGGGGTGGGGTTTTT. It yields the protein CASRQGGGVF. This chain links TRBV19 with TRBJ1-4; 9 bases fit TRBD1. This CDR3 comprises 10 residues. Germline-derived CDR1 and CDR2 are LNHDA and SQIVND (reference sequence).